One and the same sample provided the 6 T cell receptor beta chains below, sequenced in a study of blood T cells in healthy people across ages. Together with a sample-barcoded 5' primer, a J-beta primer mix was included in a second PCR lasting roughly 7 to 11 cycles. TCRdb reprocessed the 5' RACE reads via MiXCR and lists one record per CDR3 protein. The sample carries some 880,000 distinct CDR3 sequences, around 36% recorded once. Sequenced: blood. The receptors here all came from a man between 18 and 35 years old in good health.

The genes are TRBV6-1 and TRBJ2-3; D perhaps matches TRBD2 (7 bases). The CDR3 spans 19 residues. Trimming stripped 6 bases from V and 0 bases from J, with 25 bases between. Germline V lookup: CDR1 MNHNS, CDR2 SASEGT. The DNA of the CDR3 is TGTGCCAGCAGCAGTTACGGCTTGGGCGGGGGCACTAGCACAGATACGCAGTATTTT. It codes for CASSSYGLGGGTSTDTQYF.

The rearrangement joins TRBV20-1 to TRBJ2-1, with D maybe TRBD2 (5 bases). The germline V and J ends were trimmed by 6 bases and 2 bases, with 14 bases remaining between them. This CDR3 is built from 14 residues. CDR1 DFQATT and CDR2 SNEGSKA come from the germline V gene (reference sequence). CDR3 region: CSAGRGTTYNEQFF. The CDR3 nucleotides read TGCAGTGCAGGACGGGGTACTACCTACAATGAGCAGTTCTTC.

This rearrangement joins TRBV7-6 to TRBJ2-1; TRBD2 matches 10 bases. The CDR3 is made up of 16 amino acids. V lost 1 base to trimming and J lost 5 bases; unmatched junction nucleotides: 5. Germline CDR1 SGHVS, CDR2 FNYEAQ. CDR3 in DNA: TGTGCCAGCAGCTTAGAGCCAGCGGGGGGGGACAATGAGCAGTTCTTC. Translated: CASSLEPAGGDNEQFF.

In its sample, this clonotype was seen a few times. This rearrangement joins TRBV7-2 to TRBJ2-5; the match to TRBD1 covers 10 bases. Matching the DNA end better, TRBJ2-7 makes the J call doubtful. The CDR3 is 14 residues long. Looked up from germline, CDR1 is SGHTA and CDR2 is FQGNSA. Here the CDR3 reads CASSLAGTGVEQYF. The CDR3 DNA reads as TGTGCCAGCAGCTTAGCTGGGACAGGGGTCGAGCAGTACTTC.

This clonotype was detected only once. The V and J genes are TRBV9 and TRBJ2-7; D is perhaps TRBD2 (6 bases). Trimming left V 0 bases short and J 7 bases short, with 17 bases between. Germline-derived CDR1 and CDR2 are SGDLS and YYNGEE. The CDR3 totals 15 residues. The CDR3 protein is CASSVDAGLNNEQYF. In nucleotides, the CDR3 is TGTGCCAGCAGCGTAGACGCGGGGTTAAACAATGAGCAGTACTTC.

V usage is TRBV29-1 and J usage is TRBJ2-5; 7 bases are shared with TRBD2. Germline V CDR1 and CDR2: SQVTM, ANQGSEA. V shed 0 bases, J shed 3 bases, and the junction held 7 bases outside the gene matches. The CDR3 consists of 15 residues. The CDR3 spells CSVEDRAREEETQYF. The CDR3 DNA reads as TGCAGCGTTGAAGATAGAGCCCGGGAGGAAGAGACCCAGTACTTC.